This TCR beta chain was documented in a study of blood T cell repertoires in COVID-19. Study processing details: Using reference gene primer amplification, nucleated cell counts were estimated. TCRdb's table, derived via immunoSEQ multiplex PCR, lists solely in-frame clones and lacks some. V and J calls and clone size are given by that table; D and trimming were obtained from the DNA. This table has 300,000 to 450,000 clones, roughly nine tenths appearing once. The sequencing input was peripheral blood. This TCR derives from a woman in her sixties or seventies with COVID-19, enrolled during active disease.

The DNA for the CDR3 is TGTGCCAGTCAGGACTCGACAGGGGGCGTTCAGCCCCAGCATTTT. It specifies CASQDSTGGVQPQHF. The rearrangement joins TRBV6-5 to TRBJ1-5, with 10 nucleotides matching TRBD1. The CDR3 extends over 15 amino acids. CDR1 MNHEY and CDR2 SVGAGI come from the germline V gene. The ends lost 9 bases at V and 6 bases at J; junction bases unmatched: 11.